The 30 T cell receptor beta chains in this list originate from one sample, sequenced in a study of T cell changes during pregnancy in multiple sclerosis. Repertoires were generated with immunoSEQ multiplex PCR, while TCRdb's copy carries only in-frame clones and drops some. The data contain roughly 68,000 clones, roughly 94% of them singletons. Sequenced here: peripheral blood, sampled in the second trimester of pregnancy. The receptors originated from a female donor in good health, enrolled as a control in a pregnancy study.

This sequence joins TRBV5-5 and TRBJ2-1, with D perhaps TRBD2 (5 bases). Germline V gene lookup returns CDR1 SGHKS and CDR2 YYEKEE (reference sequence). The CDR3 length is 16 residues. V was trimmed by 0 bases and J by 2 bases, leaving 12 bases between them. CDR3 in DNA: TGTGCCAGCAGCTTGGGGCCCGGGGTAACCTACAATGAGCAGTTCTTC. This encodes CASSLGPGVTYNEQFF.

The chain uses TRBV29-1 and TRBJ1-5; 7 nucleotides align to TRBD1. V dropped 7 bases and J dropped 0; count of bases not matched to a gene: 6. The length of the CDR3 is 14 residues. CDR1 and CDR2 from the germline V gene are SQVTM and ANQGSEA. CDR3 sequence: CSATTGLSNQPQHF. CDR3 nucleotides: TGCAGCGCGACGACAGGGCTTAGCAATCAGCCCCAGCATTTT.

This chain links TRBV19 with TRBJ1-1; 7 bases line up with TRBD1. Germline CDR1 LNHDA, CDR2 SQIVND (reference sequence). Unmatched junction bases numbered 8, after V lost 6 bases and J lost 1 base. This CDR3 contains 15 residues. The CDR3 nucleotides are TGTGCCAGTAGAATTGCAGGGGGATCGAACACTGAAGCTTTCTTT. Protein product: CASRIAGGSNTEAFF.

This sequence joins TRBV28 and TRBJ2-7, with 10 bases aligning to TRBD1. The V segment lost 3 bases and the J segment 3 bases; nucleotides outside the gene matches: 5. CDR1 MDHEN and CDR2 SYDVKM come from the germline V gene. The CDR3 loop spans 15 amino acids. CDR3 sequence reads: CASSFPRTGGYEQYF. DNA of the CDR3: TGTGCCAGCAGTTTTCCGCGGACAGGGGGCTACGAGCAGTACTTC.

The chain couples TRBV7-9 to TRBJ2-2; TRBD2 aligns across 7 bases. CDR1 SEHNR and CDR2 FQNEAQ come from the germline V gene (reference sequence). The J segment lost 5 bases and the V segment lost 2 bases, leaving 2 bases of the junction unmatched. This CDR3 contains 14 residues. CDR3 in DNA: TGTGCCAGCAGCTTACTTAGCGGGACCGGGGAGCTGTTTTTT. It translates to CASSLLSGTGELFF.

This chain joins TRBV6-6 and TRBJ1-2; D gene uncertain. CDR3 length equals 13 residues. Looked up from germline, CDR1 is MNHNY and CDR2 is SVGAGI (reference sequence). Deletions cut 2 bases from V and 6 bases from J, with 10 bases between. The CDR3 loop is CASSYGRGDGYTF. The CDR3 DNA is TGTGCCAGCAGTTACGGTCGCGGGGATGGCTACACCTTC.

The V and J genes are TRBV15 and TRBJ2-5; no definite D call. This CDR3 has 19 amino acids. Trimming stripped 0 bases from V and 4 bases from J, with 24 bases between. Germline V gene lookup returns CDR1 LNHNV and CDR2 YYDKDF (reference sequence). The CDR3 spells CATSRDNFSRRSLIETQYF. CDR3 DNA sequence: TGTGCCACCAGCAGAGATAACTTCTCGAGAAGGAGTCTGATAGAGACCCAGTACTTC.

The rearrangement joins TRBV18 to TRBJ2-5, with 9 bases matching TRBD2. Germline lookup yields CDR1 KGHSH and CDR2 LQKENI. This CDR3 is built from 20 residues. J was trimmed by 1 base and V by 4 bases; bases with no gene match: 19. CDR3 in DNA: TGTGCCAGCTCACTCCGCCGCCCCCTTCAGGGCGGGGGGGTCCAAGAGACCCAGTACTTC. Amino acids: CASSLRRPLQGGGVQETQYF. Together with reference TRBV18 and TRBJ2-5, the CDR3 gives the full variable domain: NAGVMQNPRHLVRRRGQEARLRCSPMKGHSHVYWYRQLPEEGLKFMVYLQKENIIDESGMPKERFSAEFPKEGPSILRIQQVVRGDSAAYFCASSLRRPLQGGGVQETQYFGPGTRLLVL.

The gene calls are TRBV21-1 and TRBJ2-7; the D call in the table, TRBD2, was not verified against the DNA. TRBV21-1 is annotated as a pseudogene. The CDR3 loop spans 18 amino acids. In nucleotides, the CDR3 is TGTGCCAGCAGCAAAGGTCGTGGGTCGGGACTCATGAGGAACGAGCAGTACTTC. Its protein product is CASSKGRGSGLMRNEQYF.

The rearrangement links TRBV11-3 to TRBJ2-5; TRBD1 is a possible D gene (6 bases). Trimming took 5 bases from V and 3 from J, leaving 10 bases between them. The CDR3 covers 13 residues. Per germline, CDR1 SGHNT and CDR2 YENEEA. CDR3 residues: CASSQQGEETQYF. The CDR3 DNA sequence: TGTGCCAGCAGCCAACAGGGTGAAGAGACCCAGTACTTC.

CDR3 nucleotide sequence: TGCGCCAGCCGCCAAGGGACTTCCTACGAGCAGTACTTC. Protein sequence: CASRQGTSYEQYF. The rearrangement joins TRBV5-1 to TRBJ2-7; the D gene is possibly TRBD2 (6 bases). The V and J ends lost 7 bases and 1 base respectively, with 12 bases between them. The CDR3 is 13 amino acids. CDR1 SGHRS and CDR2 YFSETQ come from the germline V gene.

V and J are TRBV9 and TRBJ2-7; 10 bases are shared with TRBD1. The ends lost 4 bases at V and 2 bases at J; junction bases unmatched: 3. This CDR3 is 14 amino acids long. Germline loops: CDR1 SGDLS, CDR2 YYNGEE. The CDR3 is CASSPGTGAYEQYF. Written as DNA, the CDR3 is TGTGCCAGCAGCCCCGGGACAGGGGCCTACGAGCAGTACTTC.

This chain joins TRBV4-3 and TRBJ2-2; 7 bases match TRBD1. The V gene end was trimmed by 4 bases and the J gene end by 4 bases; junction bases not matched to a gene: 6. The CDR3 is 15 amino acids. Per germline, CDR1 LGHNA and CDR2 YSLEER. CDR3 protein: CASSPEGGTTGELFF. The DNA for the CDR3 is TGCGCCAGCAGCCCAGAAGGGGGCACCACCGGGGAGCTGTTTTTT.

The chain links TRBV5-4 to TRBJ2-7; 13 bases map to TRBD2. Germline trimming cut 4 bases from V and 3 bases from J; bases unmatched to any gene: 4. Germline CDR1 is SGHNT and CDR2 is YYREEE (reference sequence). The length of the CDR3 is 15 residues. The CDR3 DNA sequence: TGTGCCAGCAGCCAACTAGCGGGGGGGCACTACGAGCAGTACTTC. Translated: CASSQLAGGHYEQYF. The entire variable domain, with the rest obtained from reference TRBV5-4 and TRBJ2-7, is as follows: ETGVTQSPTHLIKTRGQQVTLRCSSQSGHNTVSWYQQALGQGPQFIFQYYREEENGRGNFPPRFSGLQFPNYSSELNVNALELDDSALYLCASSQLAGGHYEQYFGPGTRLTVT.

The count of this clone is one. The CDR3: CASITHRGGGYTF. Written as DNA, the CDR3 is TGTGCCAGCATCACCCACCGGGGTGGGGGCTACACCTTC. The chain couples TRBV28 to TRBJ1-2; D not resolved. Germline CDR1 reads MDHEN; CDR2 reads SYDVKM. Deletions cut 7 bases from V and 8 bases from J, with 17 bases between. The CDR3 has 13 amino acids.

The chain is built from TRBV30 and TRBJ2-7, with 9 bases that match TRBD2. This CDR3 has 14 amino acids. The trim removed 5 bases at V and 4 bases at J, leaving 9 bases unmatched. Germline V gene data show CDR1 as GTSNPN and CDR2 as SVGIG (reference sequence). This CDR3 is CAWGGLGLAYEQYF. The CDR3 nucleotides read TGTGCCTGGGGGGGACTGGGACTAGCATACGAGCAGTACTTC.

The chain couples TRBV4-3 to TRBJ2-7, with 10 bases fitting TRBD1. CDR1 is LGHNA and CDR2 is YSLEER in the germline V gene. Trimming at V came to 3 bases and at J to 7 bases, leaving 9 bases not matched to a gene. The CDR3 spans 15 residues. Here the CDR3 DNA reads TGCGCCAGCAGCCACCGGACAGGGGGAGTTGGGGAGCAGTACTTC. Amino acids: CASSHRTGGVGEQYF.

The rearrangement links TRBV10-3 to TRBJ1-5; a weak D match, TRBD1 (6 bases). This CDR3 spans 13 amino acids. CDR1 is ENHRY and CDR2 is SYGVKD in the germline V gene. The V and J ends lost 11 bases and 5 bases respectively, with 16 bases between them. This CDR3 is CAAEDSSDQPQHF. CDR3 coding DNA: TGTGCCGCAGAGGACAGCTCGGATCAGCCCCAGCATTTT.

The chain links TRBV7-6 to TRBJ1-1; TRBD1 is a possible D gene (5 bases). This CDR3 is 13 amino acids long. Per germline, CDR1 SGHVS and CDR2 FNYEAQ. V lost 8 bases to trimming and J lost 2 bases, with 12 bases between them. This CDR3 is CASGDGSNTEAFF. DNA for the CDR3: TGTGCCAGCGGGGACGGGAGTAACACTGAAGCTTTCTTT.

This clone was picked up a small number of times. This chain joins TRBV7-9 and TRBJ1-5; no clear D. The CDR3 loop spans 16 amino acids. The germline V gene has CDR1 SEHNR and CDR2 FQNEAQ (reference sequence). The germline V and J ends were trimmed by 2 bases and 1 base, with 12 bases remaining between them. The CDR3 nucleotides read TGTGCCAGCAGCTTAAGGAGCCATAGAAGCAATCAGCCCCAGCATTTT. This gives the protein CASSLRSHRSNQPQHF.

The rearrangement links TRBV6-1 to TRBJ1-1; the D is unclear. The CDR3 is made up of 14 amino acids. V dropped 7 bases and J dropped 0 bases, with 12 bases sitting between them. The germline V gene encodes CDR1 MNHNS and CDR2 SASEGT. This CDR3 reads CASTRGIMNTEAFF. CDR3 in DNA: TGTGCCAGCACCCGGGGAATAATGAACACTGAAGCTTTCTTT.

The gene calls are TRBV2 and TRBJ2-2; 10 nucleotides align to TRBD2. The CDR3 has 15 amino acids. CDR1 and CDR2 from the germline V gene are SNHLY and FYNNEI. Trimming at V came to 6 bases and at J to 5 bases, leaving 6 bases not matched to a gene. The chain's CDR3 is CASSESGRGTGELFF. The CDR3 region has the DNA TGTGCCAGCAGCGAAAGCGGGAGGGGTACCGGGGAGCTGTTTTTT.

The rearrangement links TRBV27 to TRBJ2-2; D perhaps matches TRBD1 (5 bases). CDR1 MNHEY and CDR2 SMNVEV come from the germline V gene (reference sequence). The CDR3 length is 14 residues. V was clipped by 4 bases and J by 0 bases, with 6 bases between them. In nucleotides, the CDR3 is TGTGCCAGCAGTTGGGGCACGAACACCGGGGAGCTGTTTTTT. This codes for CASSWGTNTGELFF.

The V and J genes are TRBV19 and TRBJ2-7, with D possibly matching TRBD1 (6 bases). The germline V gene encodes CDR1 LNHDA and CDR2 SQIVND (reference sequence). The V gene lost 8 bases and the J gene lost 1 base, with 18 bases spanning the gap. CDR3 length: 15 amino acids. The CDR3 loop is CASPIQGRKSYEQYF. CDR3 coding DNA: TGTGCCAGTCCGATCCAGGGGCGAAAGTCCTACGAGCAGTACTTC.

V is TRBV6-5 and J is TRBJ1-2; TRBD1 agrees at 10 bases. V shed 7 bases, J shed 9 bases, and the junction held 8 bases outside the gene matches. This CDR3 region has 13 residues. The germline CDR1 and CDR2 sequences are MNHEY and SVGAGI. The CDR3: CASTQGTGASYTF. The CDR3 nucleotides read TGTGCCAGCACCCAAGGGACAGGGGCTAGCTACACCTTC.

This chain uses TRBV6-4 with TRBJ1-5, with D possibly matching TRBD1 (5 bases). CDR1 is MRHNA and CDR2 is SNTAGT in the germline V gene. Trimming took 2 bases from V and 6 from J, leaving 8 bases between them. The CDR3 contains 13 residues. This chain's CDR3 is CASSDGGVQPQHF. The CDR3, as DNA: TGTGCCAGCAGTGACGGGGGGGTTCAGCCCCAGCATTTT.

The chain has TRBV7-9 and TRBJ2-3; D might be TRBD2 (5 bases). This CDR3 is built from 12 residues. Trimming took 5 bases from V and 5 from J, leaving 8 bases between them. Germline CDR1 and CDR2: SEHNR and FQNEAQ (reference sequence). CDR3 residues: CASSTREDTQYF. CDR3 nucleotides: TGTGCCAGCAGCACCCGGGAAGATACGCAGTATTTT.

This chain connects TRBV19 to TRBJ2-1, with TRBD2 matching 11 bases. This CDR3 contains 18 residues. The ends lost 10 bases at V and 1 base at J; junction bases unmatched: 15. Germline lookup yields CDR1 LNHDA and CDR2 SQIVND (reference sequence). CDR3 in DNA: TGTGCCACGGGAGGGTTTAGGGCTAGCGGGAGGTCCTACAATGAGCAGTTCTTC. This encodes CATGGFRASGRSYNEQFF.

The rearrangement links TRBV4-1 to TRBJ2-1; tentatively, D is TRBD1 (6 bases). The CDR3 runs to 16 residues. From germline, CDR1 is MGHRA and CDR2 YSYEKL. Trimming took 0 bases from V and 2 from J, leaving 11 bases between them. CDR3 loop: CASSQERRGPYNEQFF. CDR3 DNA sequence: TGCGCCAGCAGCCAAGAGCGCAGGGGCCCCTACAATGAGCAGTTCTTC.

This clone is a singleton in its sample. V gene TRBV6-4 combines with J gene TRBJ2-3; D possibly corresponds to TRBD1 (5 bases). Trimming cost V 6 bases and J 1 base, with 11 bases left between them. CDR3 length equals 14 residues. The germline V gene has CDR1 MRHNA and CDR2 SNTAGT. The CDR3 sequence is CASSVQGGTDTQYF. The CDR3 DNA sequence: TGTGCCAGCAGCGTCCAGGGTGGCACAGATACGCAGTATTTT.